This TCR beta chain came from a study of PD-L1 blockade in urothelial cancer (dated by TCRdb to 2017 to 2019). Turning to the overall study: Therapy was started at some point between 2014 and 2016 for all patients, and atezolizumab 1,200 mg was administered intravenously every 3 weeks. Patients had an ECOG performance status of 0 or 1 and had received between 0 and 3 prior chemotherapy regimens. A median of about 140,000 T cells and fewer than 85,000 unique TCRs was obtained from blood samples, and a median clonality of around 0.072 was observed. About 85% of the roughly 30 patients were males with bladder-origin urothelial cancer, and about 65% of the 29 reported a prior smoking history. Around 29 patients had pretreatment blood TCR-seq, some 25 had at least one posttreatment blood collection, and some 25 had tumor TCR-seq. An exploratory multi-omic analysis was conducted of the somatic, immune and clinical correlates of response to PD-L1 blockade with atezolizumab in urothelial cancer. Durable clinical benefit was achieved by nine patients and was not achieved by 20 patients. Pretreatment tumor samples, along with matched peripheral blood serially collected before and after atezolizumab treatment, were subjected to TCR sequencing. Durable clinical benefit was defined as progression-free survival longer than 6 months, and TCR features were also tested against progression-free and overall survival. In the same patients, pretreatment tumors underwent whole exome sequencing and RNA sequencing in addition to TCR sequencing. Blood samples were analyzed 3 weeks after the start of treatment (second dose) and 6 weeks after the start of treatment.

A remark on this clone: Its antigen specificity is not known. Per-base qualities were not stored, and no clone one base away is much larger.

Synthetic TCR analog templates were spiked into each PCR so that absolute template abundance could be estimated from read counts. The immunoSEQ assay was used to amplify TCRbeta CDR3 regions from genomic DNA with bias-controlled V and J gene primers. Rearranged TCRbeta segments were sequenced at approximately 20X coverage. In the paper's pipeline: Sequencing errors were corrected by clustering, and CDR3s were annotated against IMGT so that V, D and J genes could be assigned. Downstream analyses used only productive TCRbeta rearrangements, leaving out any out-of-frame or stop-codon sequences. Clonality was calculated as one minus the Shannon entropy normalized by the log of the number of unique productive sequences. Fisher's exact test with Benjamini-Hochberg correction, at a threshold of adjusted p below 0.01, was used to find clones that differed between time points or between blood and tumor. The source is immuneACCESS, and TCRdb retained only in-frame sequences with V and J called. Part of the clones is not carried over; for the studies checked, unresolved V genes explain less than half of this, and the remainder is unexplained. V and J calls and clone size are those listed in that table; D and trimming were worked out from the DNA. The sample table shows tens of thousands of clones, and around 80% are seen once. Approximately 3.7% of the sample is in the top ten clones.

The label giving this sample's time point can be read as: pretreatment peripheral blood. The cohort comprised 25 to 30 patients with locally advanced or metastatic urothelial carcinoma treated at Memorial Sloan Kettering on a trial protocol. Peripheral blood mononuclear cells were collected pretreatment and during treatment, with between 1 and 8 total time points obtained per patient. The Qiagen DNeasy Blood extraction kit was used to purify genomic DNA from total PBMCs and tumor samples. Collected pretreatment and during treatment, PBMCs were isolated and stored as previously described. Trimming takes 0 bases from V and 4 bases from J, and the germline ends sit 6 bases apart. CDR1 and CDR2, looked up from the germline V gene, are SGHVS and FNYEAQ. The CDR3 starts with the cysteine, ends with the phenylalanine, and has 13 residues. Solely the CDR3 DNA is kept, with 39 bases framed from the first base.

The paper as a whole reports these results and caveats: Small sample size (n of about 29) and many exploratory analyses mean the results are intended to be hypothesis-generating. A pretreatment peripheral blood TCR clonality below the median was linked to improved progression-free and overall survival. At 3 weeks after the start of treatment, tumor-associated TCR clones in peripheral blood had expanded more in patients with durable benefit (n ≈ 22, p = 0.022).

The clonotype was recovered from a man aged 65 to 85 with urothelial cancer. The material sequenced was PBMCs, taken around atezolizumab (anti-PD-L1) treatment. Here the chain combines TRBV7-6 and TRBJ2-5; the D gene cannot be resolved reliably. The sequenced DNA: TGTGCCAGCAGCTTAGCTCTCTCAGAGACCCAGTACTTC. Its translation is CASSLALSETQYF.